The rows below give T cell receptor beta chains drawn from one sample of a study of OX40 agonist ivuxolimab in advanced cancers. The protocol was immunoSEQ multiplex PCR, while the TCRdb copy is restricted to in-frame clones and leaves out a portion. The sample comprises 81,000 or so clones, less than 95% of which are singletons, and 8.4% rests with the top ten. The starting material was CD4+ or CD8+ T cells sorted from blood, obtained in a trial of the OX40 agonist ivuxolimab. Source of these receptors: an adult with an advanced solid tumor such as melanoma, head and neck, liver or kidney cancer. CDR3s include the opening cysteine and the closing phenylalanine or tryptophan. Fields, in order: CDR3 protein, CDR3 DNA, V gene, J gene, clone size, D gene. A D gene is named only where the DNA matches it firmly. A clone size is listed for some rows: how often the clone was seen (once, few, many), or a class if it is expanded.

CAGGPDRVNQPQHF	TGTGCCGGGGGTCCCGACAGGGTCAATCAGCCCCAGCATTTT	TRBV19	TRBJ1-5	-	TRBD1
CASRTVRAGYTF	TGTGCCAGCAGAACCGTCAGAGCAGGCTACACCTTC	TRBV6-5	TRBJ1-2	-	-
CASSLRRTSGTDTQYF	TGCGCCAGCAGCTTGCGGCGGACTAGCGGCACAGATACGCAGTATTTT	TRBV5-1	TRBJ2-3	-	TRBD2
CASSFHHEKLFF	TGTGCCAGCAGCTTCCACCATGAAAAACTGTTTTTT	TRBV11-2	TRBJ1-4	-	-
CASSVAGGGNEQFF	TGTGCCAGCAGCGTAGCGGGAGGGGGCAATGAGCAGTTCTTC	TRBV9	TRBJ2-1	-	TRBD2
CASGLVPRNTEAFF	TGTGCTAGTGGTTTGGTTCCGAGGAACACTGAAGCTTTCTTT	TRBV12-5	TRBJ1-1	once	-
CASSLGGGQRGDTQYF	TGTGCCAGCAGCTTAGGCGGGGGCCAGCGTGGAGATACGCAGTATTTT	TRBV11-3	TRBJ2-3	-	-
CASSPAGRGNQPQHF	TGTGCCAGCAGCCCGGCGGGGCGAGGCAATCAGCCCCAGCATTTT	TRBV27	TRBJ1-5	-	-
CATSRDQGTGASPLHF	TGTGCCACCAGCAGAGATCAGGGGACAGGCGCCTCACCCCTCCACTTT	TRBV15	TRBJ1-6	-	TRBD1
CASSFIPARGQPQHF	TGTGCCAGCAGTTTCATCCCGGCCCGGGGACAGCCCCAGCATTTT	TRBV28	TRBJ1-5	-	-